This T cell receptor beta chain was observed in a study of cytomegalovirus exposure and HLA in healthy donors (dated by TCRdb to 2016 to 2017). General notes on the study: An earlier analysis of several hundred of the donors reported more than 250 Gb of sequence data and some 100 million unique TCR beta sequences from 150 million to 200 million T cells. The study aimed to test whether cataloging public T cell receptors could reveal signatures of past pathogen exposure. Of the roughly 390 genotyped donors, roughly 76% were placed in the genetic ancestry cluster associated with self-reported Caucasian donors. Rather than using new phenotypic data, the later analysis identified candidate immune exposures from TCR beta sequences and from how often those sequences occurred across donors. A later genetic analysis used genome-wide SNP genotypes for about three fifths of the roughly 700 donors, treating that subset as a discovery cohort. Both class I and class II loci were covered by HLA typing, at four-digit resolution. The T cell repertoires of 700 or so subjects were profiled by immunosequencing and related to cytomegalovirus serostatus. In addition to the first cohort of several hundred subjects, a separate validation cohort of 120 different subjects was used. To predict cytomegalovirus infection status, the study brought together high-throughput TCR immunosequencing, statistical association of individual TCRs with disease status, and machine learning. In a later analysis, previously published TCR beta repertoires from 500 to 750 donors were re-analyzed and high-resolution HLA genotyping was added so that TCR occurrence patterns could be studied. The number of typed donors differed by locus: roughly 620-640 for A, B, C, DRB1 and DQB1; approximately 520 for DQA1; over 600 for DPA1; and around 450 for DPB1. Around 300 gigabases of sequencing data and approximately 85 million unique TCR sequences were included in an early release covering roughly 600 HLA-typed donors. In an earlier analysis of 587 of the donors, high-throughput TCR beta sequencing was used to judge whether each TCR beta V gene segment behaved as functional or pseudogenic. Donor age, sex, ethnicity and CMV serostatus were compiled together with the repertoire data. Roughly five DR-DQ haplotypes were treated as single units for association and clustering because of strong linkage in the cohort. Among some 400 genotyped donors of the cohort, an average of about 240,000 unique TCR beta nucleotide sequences was sequenced per donor, of which 15% to 20% were non-productive. All discovery cohort repertoires had been generated using a single sequencing platform. Beyond this particular receptor, the publication reports: Because counts were too low, around 18 rarely observed V segments, including chromosome 9 orphons, were left out of the earlier analysis of some 640 of the donors. Compared with the roughly 670-donor mean, donors in an Asian-associated ancestry cluster had fewer N-insertions in productive TCRs, according to a later genetic analysis. In an earlier analysis of several hundred of the donors, most TCR beta V segments were observed in productive rearrangements about 87% or about 30% of the time, broadly matching IMGT annotations. The cohort was sequenced for TCR beta chains only, and without alpha or paired-chain data the features that could be detected were limited. A later analysis associated 16,951 TCR beta sequences with specific HLA alleles at a false discovery rate of 0.05. Immune exposure information for the cohort was limited to CMV serostatus. Roughly uniform sequencing depth across donors was assumed in presence/absence analyses, although this assumption may not hold. The sequencing pipeline was judged likely to have produced a cluster of highly shared sequence variants as a technical artifact. In a later analysis, TCR association rates were found to vary across HLA loci, with the most associated TCRs seen for DRB1 alleles and the fewest for HLA-C alleles. In both the original and validation cohorts, the classifier was reported to diagnose cytomegalovirus status with high specificity and sensitivity. A further reported finding was that TCR beta sequences accurately predicted the HLA-A and HLA-B alleles for most subjects in the first cohort. Some IMGT-functional V segments, including TRBV6-2 and TRBV6-3, could not be distinguished by the 87-base-pair reads and were therefore excluded. Correlated functional status among segregating V segments might reflect linkage disequilibrium, but an unknown experimental factor could not be ruled out. An association between a missense DCLRE1C variant and V-gene and J-gene trimming of TCR beta chains was found in a later genetic analysis and replicated in an independent cohort. Most TCR sequences were observed very rarely across donors, whereas some public TCRs were present in many individuals. Because some donors lacked HLA typing at each locus, the association tests relied only on the typed subset. Most CMV-associated TCR beta chains appeared to be HLA-restricted in a later analysis, and the HLA associations seemed to be driven largely by CMV exposure. Assigning TCR associations to individual alleles was difficult when HLA alleles, especially DR and DQ, strongly co-occurred. A few of the identified cytomegalovirus-associated TCR beta chains were confirmed in vitro to be specific for cytomegalovirus antigens. In the study, roughly 160 TCR beta chains were listed as associated with cytomegalovirus. In a later analysis, HLA-associated TCR beta chains were found to be more clonally expanded and to have lower generation probabilities than equally common non-associated chains. The authors suggested that the approach could potentially be generalized to other disease states and immunological phenotypes. In a later analysis, several top co-occurrence clusters were reported to appear linked to parvovirus B19, influenza, CMV and Epstein-Barr virus.

The library was made by the immunoSEQ multiplex PCR assay. For the multiplex PCR, a mixture combining 60 forward primers for TCR Vbeta segments and 13 reverse primers for TCR Jbeta segments was used. The CDR3 region of rearranged TCR beta genes was amplified from genomic DNA with a multiplex PCR assay. The Illumina HiSeq System was used to sequence the amplified TCR beta libraries as 87-base-pair reads. The paper's processing steps were these. Across the 600 to 700 repertoires, a later analysis counted some 80 million unique TCR beta chains, roughly 11 million of which were shared by at least two donors. A nearest-neighbor algorithm error-corrected the raw reads and collapsed the reads into unique sequences, merging closely related sequences to remove PCR and sequencing errors. V, D and J gene segments were assigned by aligning CDR3 sequences to IMGT reference sequences. For a sequence to be retained, a match of at least six nucleotides to both a V gene segment and a J gene segment was required. Rearrangements were classified as productive when the CDR3 lacked stop codons and remained in frame with V and J, and all other rearrangements were classified as non-productive. Following IMGT convention, CDR3 was defined as the stretch from the second conserved V-encoded cysteine up to the conserved J-encoded phenylalanine. The earlier analysis of approximately 500 of the donors excluded sequences that lacked an unambiguous match to a single V gene segment. In an earlier analysis of roughly 600 of the donors, a V segment was called functional when productive rearrangements were above 56.7%, and segregating when the standard deviation between donors exceeded 5%. A statistical classification framework was built for diagnosing cytomegalovirus status from the catalog of TCR beta chain sequences. In a later analysis, TCR nucleotide sequences were compared against IMGT/GENE-DB human TR gene sequences so that V and J genes could be assigned. A later analysis assigned CDR3 sequences and most-parsimonious VDJ recombination scenarios with the TCRdist pipeline. In a later analysis, each TCR beta chain was defined by its CDR3 amino acid sequence together with its V-gene family, and reads without a unique V-gene family were excluded. In a later analysis, a few hundred highly shared, low-generation-probability nucleotide sequences were removed to address suspected cross-contamination and a sequencing artifact. In a later analysis, a clonal expansion index was calculated for each public chain from normalized within-repertoire ranks of inferred template counts. In a later analysis, generation probabilities were computed with a VDJ recombination model fitted to out-of-frame rearrangements, and the resulting probabilities were checked against IGoR. In a later analysis, hypergeometric tests were used to score TCR-TCR, TCR-HLA and TCR-CMV co-occurrence, with a repertoire-size bias correction applied to TCR pairs. A later analysis estimated false discovery rates by permuting HLA or CMV assignments 20 times. A later analysis grouped co-occurring TCRs with DBSCAN, adding TCRdist sequence similarity when clustering within HLA-allele-positive subsets. Co-occurrence clustering excluded repertoires with fewer than 30,000 or more than 120,000 public chains, plus five with anomalous nucleotide sharing. Entries here come from immuneACCESS through TCRdb and include only in-frame sequences with V and J called. Some clones fail to appear in such tables; in the studies checked, an unresolved V gene covers under half of the shortfall, and the cause of the remainder is unknown. That table furnishes V, J and clone size, whereas the DNA furnished D and trimming. The table for this sample lists about 150,000 clones; roughly 79% of them were counted only once. About 2.8% of the sample is taken by the ten largest.

Remarks on this clone: The antigen it binds to is not known. The input lacks base qualities; no much larger clone sits a single base away.

The cohort consisted of 600 to 750 healthy bone marrow donors. At the time of sampling, every cohort member was nominally healthy, though immune exposures that went unrecorded were likely present. The donor was CMV seronegative and was included in the group of hundreds of seronegative cohort members. A peripheral blood sample was provided by each donor, and peripheral blood mononuclear cells were used for TCR beta sequencing. The Qiagen DNeasy Blood Extraction Kit was used to extract genomic DNA from the blood cell samples. CDR1 and CDR2, looked up from the germline V gene, are SGHRS and YFSETQ. Including cysteine and phenylalanine, the CDR3 has 13 amino acids. The kept DNA is CDR3 alone, 39 bases in frame from the first base. Cut back by 4 bases and 9 bases, the V and J ends lie 14 bases apart.

The clonotype was recovered from a man aged 18 to 30 in good health and CMV-seronegative. The rearrangement joined TRBV5-1 to TRBJ2-1; D gene: possibly TRBD2, on 6 matching bases. The specimen sequenced was PBMCs. The CDR3 protein sequence reads: CASSPTSPPEQFF. Here is the DNA: TGCGCCAGCAGCCCCACTAGCCCTCCTGAGCAGTTCTTC.